The entry that follows covers one T cell receptor beta chain sequence. This specimen belongs to a study of CD8+ T cells in alopecia areata. Losses at the gene ends were 5 bases for V and 3 bases for J; bases not matched to a gene: 5. The CDR3 has 16 residues. Per the germline V gene, CDR1 is SGHRS and CDR2 is YFSETQ. Stated treatment: oral pan-JAK inhibitor, 5-10 mg twice daily. Following extraction, RNA underwent reverse transcription to cDNA, which served as the sequencing template. Produced via immunoSEQ multiplex PCR; TCRdb's table is partial and in-frame only. The sample shows about 200,000 clones, approximately 38% of them seen only once.

The specimen was CD4+ T cells sorted from blood, collected around week 34, from a patient treated with tofacitinib. The rearrangement joins TRBV5-1 to TRBJ2-6; 10 nucleotides agree with TRBD1. The receptor was isolated from a human donor with alopecia areata. CDR3 bases: TGCGCCAGCAGACGACAGGGGGCGGTTGGGGCCAACGTCCTGACTTTC. This codes for CASRRQGAVGANVLTF.